The 3 T cell receptor beta chains below come from one sample, sequenced in a study of blood T cell repertoires in COVID-19. TCRdb's copy holds only in-frame clones and misses some; the assay was immunoSEQ multiplex PCR. This repertoire shows approximately 310,000 clones, around 87% found once; its top ten account for 1%. The material sequenced was peripheral blood. These receptor sequences come from a man aged 50 to 59 with active or convalescent COVID-19.

The J gene is TRBJ2-6, the V gene TRBV27, with 10 bases that match TRBD1. The CDR3 spans 19 residues. The V gene's germline CDR1 is MNHEY and CDR2 SMNVEV (reference sequence). Losses at the gene ends were 2 bases for V and 1 base for J; bases not matched to a gene: 8. Written as DNA, the CDR3 is TGTGCCAGCAGTTTAGAGGGGGGACAGGGGTGGTCTGGGGCCAACGTCCTGACTTTC. The encoded protein is CASSLEGGQGWSGANVLTF.

The V call is TRBV18, the J call TRBJ2-3; possibly TRBD1 for D (5 bases). Germline V lookup: CDR1 KGHSH, CDR2 LQKENI. Between the trimmed V and J ends, which lost 1 base and 1 base, there was a span of 9 bases. The CDR3 is 15 residues long. The CDR3 here is CASSPLQARTDTQYF. The CDR3 DNA is TGTGCCAGCTCACCACTACAGGCCCGCACAGATACGCAGTATTTT.

V usage is TRBV5-1 and J usage is TRBJ1-2, with TRBD1 identical over 7 bases. The germline CDR1 and CDR2 sequences are SGHRS and YFSETQ. The CDR3 loop spans 13 amino acids. Trimming took 3 bases from V and 14 from J; bases not matched to a gene: 13. DNA for the CDR3: TGCGCCAGCAGCTCCGGGGACAGTCGGACGAGGACCTTC. Translated, it gives CASSSGDSRTRTF.